This TCR beta chain was sequenced in a study of OX40 agonist ivuxolimab in advanced cancers. Study summary: It was permissible to have had prior anti-PD-1, anti-PD-L1 or anti-CTLA-4 therapy, and around 40% had some. Overall study findings and caveats: Compared with CD4+, CD8+ T cells on average had more expanded clones. The expanded peripheral T cells' antigen specificity was not determined.

Concerning this clone: Its target is not known.

Blood draws occurred at baseline, cycle 4 day 1, and cycle 7 day 1. Produced via immunoSEQ multiplex PCR; TCRdb's table is partial and in-frame only. The data hold about 140,000 clones, with about nine tenths observed a single time. The CDR3 sequence is 14 residues long. Per the germline V gene, CDR1 is MNHEY and CDR2 is SVGAGI. V was cut by 6 bases and J by 2 bases, with 14 bases left in between. The receptor was derived from an adult with an advanced solid tumor such as melanoma, head and neck, liver or kidney cancer. This specimen was CD4+ or CD8+ T cells sorted from blood, taken in a trial of the OX40 agonist ivuxolimab. The chain links TRBV6-5 to TRBJ2-7, with D possibly being TRBD1 (6 bases). The CDR3 DNA follows: TGTGCCAGCAGCCAAACAGGGCCCACCTACGAGCAGTACTTC. Its translation: CASSQTGPTYEQYF.